This TCR beta chain was identified during a study of blood T cell repertoires in COVID-19. In the source study's methods: Nucleated cell counts were estimated from reference gene primer amplification. Only in-frame clones appear in the TCRdb table, and some are missing; sequencing was by immunoSEQ multiplex PCR. That table furnishes V, J and clone size, whereas the DNA furnished D and trimming. The sample lists around 270,000 clones; 75% to 90% were seen once. Germline CDR1 is SEHNR and CDR2 is FQNEAQ (reference sequence). The CDR3 loop spans 15 amino acids. J was trimmed by 3 bases and V by 0 bases; bases with no gene match: 3.

J is TRBJ2-7 and V is TRBV7-9, with 9 bases matching TRBD1. The sequenced material came from peripheral blood. The TCR was taken from a man in his forties with acute or convalescent COVID-19. CDR3 in DNA: TGTGCCAGCAGCTTAGCTGGGACAGGGCTCTACGAGCAGTACTTC. Its protein is CASSLAGTGLYEQYF.